These 10 T cell receptor beta chains originate from one sample sequenced in a study of STAT5B mutations in CD4+ large granular lymphocyte leukemia (dated by TCRdb to between 2020 and 2023). Libraries were built with the immunoSEQ multiplex PCR assay. What TCRdb holds here is the immuneACCESS table cut down to in-frame rearrangements. Part of the clones is not present; checked against another copy, under half of the missing clones reflect an unresolved V gene, and the others are unexplained. The sample contains some 34,000 clones, 76% of them found a single time. 7% to 9% of the sample comes from the top ten. The specimen was CD4+ T cells from blood buffy coats. The receptors shown here come from a human donor in good health.

The gene calls are TRBV5-1 and TRBJ2-6, with unresolved D. Germline lookup yields CDR1 SGHRS and CDR2 YFSETQ. The length of the CDR3 is 13 residues. V was clipped by 4 bases and J by 4 bases, with 6 bases between them. The CDR3 here is CASSVEGANVLTF. In nucleotides, the CDR3 is TGCGCCAGCAGCGTCGAGGGGGCCAACGTCCTGACTTTC.

Only a few counts were recorded for this clone. The V gene is TRBV7-8, the J gene TRBJ1-6, with 7 bases identical to TRBD1. Germline CDR1 SGHVS, CDR2 FQNEAQ. This CDR3 is 18 amino acids long. Germline trimming cut 2 bases from V and 0 bases from J; bases unmatched to any gene: 7. In DNA, the CDR3 is TGTGCCAGCAGCTTAAAATCGACAGGGAGCTCCTATAATTCACCCCTCCACTTT. Protein sequence: CASSLKSTGSSYNSPLHF.

The chain recombines TRBV9 with TRBJ2-5; D remains unclear. Germline V gives CDR1 SGDLS, CDR2 YYNGEE. Trimming took off 4 bases at V and 1 base at J, with 14 bases between the two ends. The CDR3 sequence is 15 residues long. The chain's CDR3 is CASSTDVRPQETQYF. DNA of the CDR3: TGTGCCAGCAGCACAGACGTCCGTCCCCAAGAGACCCAGTACTTC.

The sample holds a few counts of this clone. CDR3 DNA: TGTGCCAGCAGCTTAGGTGATAGCAGCACAGATACGCAGTATTTT. It is translated as CASSLGDSSTDTQYF. The rearrangement joins TRBV7-9 to TRBJ2-3; D remains unclear. V shed 1 base and J shed 0 bases, with 8 bases lying between them. Germline-derived CDR1 and CDR2 are SEHNR and FQNEAQ (reference sequence). This CDR3 has 15 amino acids.

V usage is TRBV7-9 and J usage is TRBJ1-3; D may be TRBD1 (5 bases). V lost 5 bases and J lost 2, with 19 bases in between. The CDR3 length is 17 residues. CDR1 is SEHNR, CDR2 FQNEAQ, per germline (reference sequence). CDR3 DNA sequence: TGTGCCAGCAGCACAATACGTCAGGGAATAGCTGGAAACACCATATATTTT. Its translation is CASSTIRQGIAGNTIYF.

This clone was picked up a small number of times. V and J are TRBV6-1 and TRBJ2-7; D not resolved. The CDR3 loop spans 14 amino acids. Per the germline V gene, CDR1 is MNHNS and CDR2 is SASEGT. V lost 2 bases to trimming and J lost 2 bases, with 10 bases between them. The CDR3 loop reads CASSEFRATYEQYF. The CDR3 nucleotides are TGTGCCAGCAGTGAATTTCGGGCCACCTACGAGCAGTACTTC.

The chain joins TRBV11-2 to TRBJ1-4, with D possibly TRBD1 on 5 matching bases. V lost 6 bases, J lost 3 bases, and 17 bases lay in between. Germline loops: CDR1 SGHAT, CDR2 FQNNGV. The CDR3 is 16 residues long. The CDR3 nucleotides are TGTGCCAGCAGGGGGCTTCGTGGCGGACCTAATGAAAAACTGTTTTTT. This codes for CASRGLRGGPNEKLFF.

The chain uses TRBV6-1 and TRBJ1-5, with D unclear. CDR1 is MNHNS, CDR2 SASEGT, per germline. The CDR3 has 13 residues. Between the trimmed V and J ends, which lost 4 bases and 7 bases, there was a span of 11 bases. CDR3 sequence: CASSAEGKQPQHF. In DNA, the CDR3 is TGTGCCAGCAGTGCCGAGGGTAAGCAGCCCCAGCATTTT.

The chain uses TRBV11-3 and TRBJ2-3; D remains unclear. Germline assignment: CDR1 SGHNT and CDR2 YENEEA. CDR3 length: 12 residues. Between the trimmed V and J ends, which lost 3 bases and 2 bases, there was a span of 3 bases. CDR3 protein: CASSFSTDTQYF. In nucleotides, the CDR3 is TGTGCCAGCAGCTTCTCCACAGATACGCAGTATTTT.

This clone was picked up a small number of times. The chain uses TRBV11-3 and TRBJ1-6, with D possibly being TRBD1 (5 bases). V was clipped by 3 bases and J by 8 bases, with 11 bases between them. Germline V gene sequence: CDR1 SGHNT, CDR2 YENEEA. The CDR3 runs to 14 residues. Here the CDR3 DNA reads TGTGCCAGCAGCTTGCACGGGGGTGATTCACCCCTCCACTTT. Protein product: CASSLHGGDSPLHF.